The sequence of this T cell receptor (beta chain) was determined in a study of a mutant IDH1 vaccine in newly diagnosed glioma. This CDR3 has 13 amino acids. In germline, CDR1 is SQVTM, CDR2 ANQGSEA. Trimming removed 6 bases at V and 7 bases at J, with 16 bases between. Time point described: week 35, safety follow-up. It was 300 ug of mutant IDH1 20-mer peptide that made up each vaccine dose, given with topical imiquimod. Remarks on this clone: Its target is not known.

Using immunoSEQ multiplex PCR, the repertoire was profiled, and TCRdb retains in-frame clones only, with some absent. Found here are 25,000 to 40,000 clones, approximately 80% of them singletons; the top ten hold over 15%. This sequence was found in a man aged 25-45 years with glioma. V and J are TRBV29-1 and TRBJ1-5; the D gene is possibly TRBD1 (5 bases). Sequenced material: PBMCs, taken from a glioma patient whose treatment included an IDH1 peptide vaccine. CDR3 in amino acids: CSVVGQGNQPQHF. CDR3 DNA: TGCAGCGTCGTGGGCCAGGGAAACCAGCCCCAGCATTTT.